This T cell receptor (beta chain) was captured in a study of blood T cells in healthy people across ages. General study points: The study found TCR beta diversity correlated strongly with naive T cell percentage. Measured against age, TCR beta diversity per million T cells decreased in a roughly linear manner.

For the second PCR, which ran for 7 to 11 cycles, a sample-barcoded 5' primer and a J-beta primer mix were used. In TCRdb, the 5' RACE reads were re-called with MiXCR into one record per CDR3 protein. The sample includes roughly 1.4 million distinct CDR3 sequences, 45% to 70% seen only once; the top ten take roughly 7%. The CDR3 runs to 15 residues. Germline CDR1 reads DFQATT; CDR2 reads SNEGSKA (reference sequence). V shed 1 base and J 4 bases; nucleotides not matched to a gene: 5. Healthy Russian Caucasian donors spanned ages about 6 to 100 years. Each individual donor underwent a draw of ten milliliters of peripheral blood. Details on this clonotype: Its cognate antigen is unknown.

The receptor was derived from a man younger than 35 in good health. The sample was blood. V usage is TRBV20-1 and J usage is TRBJ1-1, with 11 bases aligning to TRBD1. The CDR3 coding sequence is TGCAGTGCTAGAGTGAAGGGGACAGGGGGCACTGAAGCTTTCTTT. Translation: CSARVKGTGGTEAFF.